The clone carrying this T cell receptor (beta chain) has more than one count but fewer than ten. This sample is part of a study of T cells in Graves' hyperthyroidism and ophthalmopathy. Template material for amplifying TCR beta CDR3 regions consisted of RNA transcripts. First-round RT-PCR targeting the TCR CDR3 was performed with the HTBI primer set. Each CDR3 protein gets one entry after TCRdb re-called the multiplex PCR reads with MiXCR. The repertoire holds around 600,000 distinct CDR3 sequences, 15% to 20% seen once, with around 3.5% in the top ten. Diagnoses were made from clinical symptoms, serum measures (thyroxine and TRAb), thyroid ultrasound and orbital computed tomography. The CDR3 runs 13 residues. Germline assignment: CDR1 LNHDA and CDR2 SQIVND (reference sequence). Trimming took off 5 bases at V and 2 bases at J, with 8 bases between the two ends.

This TCR came from a woman aged 40-49 years with Graves' ophthalmopathy. The sequencing sample was made of blood. The chain couples TRBV19 to TRBJ2-3; D unclear. CDR3 sequence: CASSSLNTDTQYF. The DNA of the CDR3 is TGTGCCAGTAGTTCCCTGAACACAGATACGCAGTATTTT.